These 27 T cell receptor beta chains came from one sample sequenced in a study of blood T cells in healthy people across ages. A second about 7 to 11 cycle PCR used barcoded and J-beta primers. TCRdb re-called the 5' RACE reads with MiXCR, one entry per CDR3 protein. The sample shows 1.5 million to 2 million distinct CDR3 sequences, more than 35% of them seen only once. The sequenced sample was blood. These receptors originate from a human donor in good health.

CDR3 in DNA: TGCGCCAGCAGCGGGGGGGGGACAGTGACCTACGAGCAGTACTTC. Translation gives CASSGGGTVTYEQYF. The gene calls are TRBV5-1 and TRBJ2-7, with D perhaps assigned TRBD1 or TRBD2 (7 bases each). Germline V CDR1 and CDR2: SGHRS, YFSETQ. The CDR3 spans 15 residues. V lost 4 bases to trimming and J lost 2 bases, with 16 bases between them.

This chain connects TRBV21-1 to TRBJ2-3; TRBD2, the table's D call, was not compared with the DNA. TRBV21-1 has pseudogene status. This CDR3 is 18 amino acids long. CDR3 in amino acids: CTSSKIAGLGVSTDTQYF. In nucleotides, the CDR3 is TGTACCAGCAGCAAGATTGCGGGACTAGGGGTTAGCACAGATACGCAGTATTTT.

A note on this clonotype: The junction departs from germline at one end; a sequencing error may be responsible. The chain couples TRBV7-2 to TRBJ2-6; a possible D gene is TRBD1 (5 bases). The CDR3 is 13 residues long. Germline CDR1 is SGHTA and CDR2 is FQGNSA. CDR3 DNA: TGTGCCAGCCAGCCAGGTGGGGCCAACGTCCTGGCTTTC. Translated, it gives CASQPGGANVLAF.

Ten or more counts support this clonotype. This chain uses TRBV5-1 with TRBJ2-1; D not certain. The V end lost 2 bases, the J end lost 6 bases, and 6 bases lay between the germline ends. CDR3 length: 12 residues. Germline V gene lookup returns CDR1 SGHRS and CDR2 YFSETQ. This CDR3 is CASSFGVNEQFF. DNA of the CDR3: TGCGCCAGCAGCTTCGGAGTCAATGAGCAGTTCTTC.

This clonotype was detected a few times. The V and J genes are TRBV5-1 and TRBJ1-1; D ambiguous. V was clipped by 2 bases and J by 1 base, with 9 bases between them. The CDR3 is made up of 14 amino acids. Germline CDR1 is SGHRS and CDR2 is YFSETQ. The CDR3 DNA reads as TGCGCCAGCAGCTTTGATGGTCGGAACACTGAAGCTTTCTTT. Translation gives CASSFDGRNTEAFF.

J is TRBJ1-5 and V is TRBV4-3, with D hard to call. In germline, CDR1 is LGHNA, CDR2 YSLEER. There are 15 residues in the CDR3. The V end was cut by 2 bases, the J end by 0 bases, with 8 bases between. The chain's CDR3 is CASSQTPYSNQPQHF. CDR3 nucleotides: TGCGCCAGCAGCCAAACCCCCTATAGCAATCAGCCCCAGCATTTT.

The chain has TRBV7-2 and TRBJ1-5; D is unresolved. The germline V gene encodes CDR1 SGHTA and CDR2 FQGNSA. Trimming took off 5 bases at V and 1 base at J, with 15 bases between the two ends. CDR3 length equals 16 residues. The CDR3 nucleotides are TGTGCCAGCAGCCCCGGACTGGGAGGAAGCAATCAGCCCCAGCATTTT. Amino acids: CASSPGLGGSNQPQHF.

J is TRBJ2-5 and V is TRBV20-1; a possible D gene is TRBD1 (6 bases). Trimming stripped 5 bases from V and 6 bases from J, with 10 bases between. This CDR3 region has 11 residues. Per germline, CDR1 DFQATT and CDR2 SNEGSKA (reference sequence). The chain's CDR3 is CSADRSKTQYF. CDR3 in DNA: TGCAGTGCTGACAGGTCCAAGACCCAGTACTTC.

Written as DNA, the CDR3 is TGTGCCAGCAGTTTAAGGCCTAGGAAAATTCAGTACTTC. Translated, it gives CASSLRPRKIQYF. V usage is TRBV27 and J usage is TRBJ2-4, with D uncertain. Trimming cost V 2 bases and J 10 bases, with 12 bases left between them. The germline gives CDR1 MNHEY, CDR2 SMNVEV (reference sequence). This CDR3 has 13 residues.

This clonotype showed up just a few times. This chain links TRBV20-1 with TRBJ1-2; 11 nucleotides align to TRBD1. The CDR3 totals 14 residues. In germline, CDR1 is DFQATT, CDR2 SNEGSKA (reference sequence). V dropped 5 bases and J dropped 8; count of bases not matched to a gene: 10. CDR3 sequence: CSAPAGQGAWGYTF. CDR3 DNA: TGCAGTGCTCCAGCCGGACAGGGGGCTTGGGGCTACACCTTC.

A few counts support this clonotype. The rearrangement links TRBV6-5 to TRBJ1-5; no definite D call. Germline CDR1 and CDR2: MNHEY and SVGAGI. This CDR3 has 14 residues. Trimming removed 10 bases from V and 2 bases from J, with 15 bases in between. CDR3 in DNA: TGTGCCAACAGCTTGGCGGCGGGCAATCAGCCCCAGCATTTT. Encoded protein: CANSLAAGNQPQHF.

This clonotype was seen more than once but under ten times. The chain is built from TRBV12-3 or TRBV12-4 and TRBJ2-4; D ambiguous. The length of the CDR3 is 13 residues. The ends were cut back, 9 bases at V and 7 bases at J, with 16 bases in the middle. The CDR3 coding sequence is TGTGCCAGTAATACCATGGGAAACAACATTCAGTACTTC. It yields the protein CASNTMGNNIQYF.

Points on this clonotype: One end of the junction varies from germline; a read error may be responsible. The CDR3, as DNA: TGCGGTGCTGACCCTCGGGACGCCCCTCTCACAGATACGCAGTATTTT. Translated: CGADPRDAPLTDTQYF. J is TRBJ2-3 and V is TRBV20-1; possibly TRBD1 or TRBD2 for D (5 bases each). Germline lookup yields CDR1 DFQATT and CDR2 SNEGSKA (reference sequence). The CDR3 length is 16 residues.

The chain is built from TRBV27 and TRBJ2-7; D unresolved. Between the trimmed V and J ends, which lost 3 bases and 2 bases, there was a span of 14 bases. CDR3 length equals 15 residues. CDR1 MNHEY and CDR2 SMNVEV come from the germline V gene (reference sequence). CDR3 sequence: CASSFGPGSPYEQYF. DNA of the CDR3: TGTGCCAGCAGTTTTGGGCCGGGCTCACCCTACGAGCAGTACTTC.

V gene TRBV7-2 combines with J gene TRBJ1-2; D unclear. Trimming pared 0 bases from V and 2 bases from J, leaving 13 bases between. The CDR3 consists of 16 residues. The germline V gene has CDR1 SGHTA and CDR2 FQGNSA. The CDR3 nucleotides are TGTGCCAGCAGCTTAGCCGGGCGGGGTCAAAACTATGGCTACACCTTC. This sequence encodes CASSLAGRGQNYGYTF.

The rearrangement joins TRBV10-3 to TRBJ2-6; TRBD1 is a possible D gene (6 bases). The CDR3 is 15 residues long. Trimming took 5 bases from V and 2 from J, leaving 10 bases between them. Germline V gene lookup returns CDR1 ENHRY and CDR2 SYGVKD. CDR3 DNA sequence: TGTGCCATCAGTTTGTCAGGGGCTGGGGCCAACGTCCTGACTTTC. The encoded protein is CAISLSGAGANVLTF.

This sequence joins TRBV5-1 and TRBJ1-1, with D hard to call. CDR1 is SGHRS and CDR2 is YFSETQ in the germline V gene. CDR3 length: 14 residues. V dropped 3 bases and J dropped 4 bases, with 13 bases sitting between them. The CDR3, as DNA: TGCGCCAGCAGCTCAGGACCGGGAAGCACTGAAGCTTTCTTT. Protein: CASSSGPGSTEAFF.

This chain joins TRBV18 and TRBJ2-5; no definite D call. The CDR3 sequence is 15 residues long. The ends were cut back, 1 base at V and 3 bases at J, with 12 bases in the middle. CDR1 and CDR2 from the germline V gene are KGHSH and LQKENI. This chain's CDR3 is CASSPREAPKETQYF. CDR3 sequence (DNA): TGTGCCAGCTCACCACGCGAGGCGCCCAAAGAGACCCAGTACTTC.

This clonotype occurred a few times. This chain joins TRBV29-1 and TRBJ1-2; D call uncertain. The CDR3 extends over 12 amino acids. V was trimmed by 0 bases and J by 8 bases, leaving 10 bases between them. Germline V lookup: CDR1 SQVTM, CDR2 ANQGSEA. The CDR3 sequence is CSVEDLQGGYTF. In nucleotides, the CDR3 is TGCAGCGTTGAAGATCTTCAAGGGGGCTACACCTTC.

This clonotype occurred a few times. At one end, the junction sequence differs from germline, possibly due to a read error. J is TRBJ1-2 and V is TRBV27, with D unclear. The length of the CDR3 is 18 residues. Germline V lookup: CDR1 MNHEY, CDR2 SMNVEV (reference sequence). The CDR3 sequence: CASSLRGTSSHPNYGYTF. The CDR3 DNA reads TGTGCCAGCAGTTTACGTGGCACCTCAAGCCATCCTAACTACGGCTACACCTTC.

This chain links TRBV2 with TRBJ1-2; no clear D. Trimming shortened V by 8 bases and J by 1 base, and 8 bases separated the two germline ends. Germline lookup yields CDR1 SNHLY and CDR2 FYNNEI. The CDR3 consists of 12 residues. The CDR3 DNA follows: TGTGCCAGCGGGCCTAATAACTATGGCTACACCTTC. Protein sequence: CASGPNNYGYTF.

This clonotype was observed a handful of times. The chain employs TRBV4-1 and TRBJ1-2; 9 bases are a match to TRBD1. There are 15 residues in the CDR3. Trimming at V came to 1 base and at J to 4 bases, leaving 4 bases not matched to a gene. Germline values: CDR1 MGHRA, CDR2 YSYEKL. The CDR3 is CASSQGTGAPYGYTF. DNA of the CDR3: TGCGCCAGCAGCCAAGGGACAGGGGCGCCCTATGGCTACACCTTC.

The CDR3 sequence is CASSSRGISGANVLTF. The DNA of the CDR3 is TGTGCCAGCAGCTCGAGAGGGATTTCTGGGGCCAACGTCCTGACTTTC. This chain uses TRBV7-9 with TRBJ2-6; perhaps TRBD2 as D (5 bases). Germline loops: CDR1 SEHNR, CDR2 FQNEAQ (reference sequence). The CDR3 runs 16 residues. V lost 4 bases to trimming and J lost 1 base, with 11 bases between them.

The genes are TRBV6-2 or TRBV6-3 and TRBJ2-3, with a possible D match to TRBD1 (6 bases). V gave up 2 bases and J gave up 0 bases, with 15 bases separating them. Germline V gene data show CDR1 as MNHEY and CDR2 as SVGEGT. CDR3 length: 17 amino acids. The CDR3 DNA sequence: TGTGCCAGCAGTTACCAAGAGGGGGTACGAAGCACAGATACGCAGTATTTT. Its protein product is CASSYQEGVRSTDTQYF.

This chain connects TRBV20-1 to TRBJ2-5; 7 nucleotides line up with TRBD2. The V gene end was trimmed by 5 bases and the J gene end by 2 bases; junction bases not matched to a gene: 11. In germline, CDR1 is DFQATT, CDR2 SNEGSKA (reference sequence). CDR3 length equals 15 residues. CDR3 DNA: TGCAGTGCTCCCTCCTCCTCGCGGGGGCAAGAGACCCAGTACTTC. Its protein is CSAPSSSRGQETQYF.

The chain employs TRBV4-3 and TRBJ1-2, with D maybe TRBD1 (5 bases). V was trimmed by 2 bases and J by 4 bases, leaving 14 bases between them. The germline CDR1 and CDR2 sequences are LGHNA and YSLEER. The CDR3 consists of 15 residues. CDR3 loop: CASSQITGTLYGYTF. The CDR3 nucleotides read TGCGCCAGCAGCCAAATCACCGGGACCCTCTATGGCTACACCTTC.

The rearrangement links TRBV6-2 or TRBV6-3 to TRBJ1-4; D ambiguous. Trimming removed 4 bases from V and 10 bases from J, with 10 bases in between. This CDR3 has 12 residues. CDR1 MNHEY and CDR2 SVGEGT come from the germline V gene. CDR3 protein: CASSFSPSKLFF. Written as DNA, the CDR3 is TGTGCCAGCAGTTTCTCCCCGTCAAAACTGTTTTTT.